This TCR beta chain was obtained from a study of T-cell memory formation after mild COVID-19. Study information: Largely, TCR clusters stayed within a single donor.

Each CDR3 protein gets one entry after TCRdb re-called the 5' RACE reads with MiXCR. The sample gives a few hundred thousand distinct CDR3 sequences, over 20% of which show up once; around 13% is in the top ten. A note on this clonotype: Its specificity is unknown.

Study-wide points: The main location of contracting CD4+ clones was CM and EM, and that of contracting CD8+ clones was EMRA.

With V trimmed by 4 bases and J by 5 bases, 10 bases remained unmatched. From germline, CDR1 is SQVTM and CDR2 ANQGSEA. The CDR3 length is 14 residues. The sequenced material came from PBMCs or a T cell subset sorted from them (not recorded which). V usage is TRBV29-1 and J usage is TRBJ2-5; 7 nucleotides line up with TRBD2. The clonotype was recovered from an adult woman who had mild COVID-19 (a few samples of this study predate the infection). Cell type and time point are not known. In DNA form, the CDR3 reads TGCAGCGTTGGTAGCGGGCCAAAGGGGGAGACCCAGTACTTC. Translating gives CSVGSGPKGETQYF.